Listed below are T cell receptor beta chains from one sample, sequenced in a study of blood T cell repertoires in COVID-19. This table comes from immunoSEQ multiplex PCR, and its TCRdb copy is limited to in-frame clones, with some not included. The sample yields tens of thousands of clones, 75% to 90% seen once. What was sequenced was peripheral blood. These receptors were collected from a human donor in a cohort sampled during active COVID-19. The CDR3 runs from the conserved cysteine through the conserved F or W. D genes are given only for firm matches. Where a row states a size, it is once, few, many or the class of an expanded clone; other rows omit it.

abundance: NA; j_gene: TRBJ2-7; len: 17; v_gene: TRBV15; d_gene: TRBD1; CDR3nt: TGTGCCACCAGCAGAGAGGGTTCCTGGACAGGGACTGGCGAGCAGTACTTC; CDR3aa: CATSREGSWTGTGEQYF
abundance: NA; j_gene: TRBJ2-1; len: 14; v_gene: TRBV3-1/TRBV3-2; d_gene: NA; CDR3nt: TGTGCCAGCAGCCAAGACCCGGGGGTGAAGGGGCAGTTCTTC; CDR3aa: CASSQDPGVKGQFF
abundance: NA; j_gene: TRBJ1-3; len: 14; v_gene: TRBV6-5; d_gene: TRBD1; CDR3nt: TGTGCCAGCGGCCCAGGGGGCGCCGGAAACACCATATATTTT; CDR3aa: CASGPGGAGNTIYF
abundance: NA; j_gene: TRBJ1-4; len: 13; v_gene: TRBV5-5; d_gene: NA; CDR3nt: TGTGCCAGCAGCTTAAGCAAACTCGAAAAACTGTTTTTT; CDR3aa: CASSLSKLEKLFF
abundance: NA; j_gene: TRBJ2-2; len: 15; v_gene: TRBV7-9; d_gene: TRBD1; CDR3nt: TGTGCCAGCAGCTGGACAGGGGGTTTCACCGGGGAGCTGTTTTTT; CDR3aa: CASSWTGGFTGELFF
abundance: NA; j_gene: TRBJ2-4; len: 17; v_gene: TRBV15; d_gene: TRBD1; CDR3nt: TGTGCCACCAGCAGAGACCCAGGGGGCCTAACCAAAAACATTCAGTACTTC; CDR3aa: CATSRDPGGLTKNIQYF
abundance: NA; j_gene: TRBJ2-2; len: 12; v_gene: TRBV24-1; d_gene: TRBD1; CDR3nt: TGTGCCACCGACAGGGGCACCGGGGAGCTGTTTTTT; CDR3aa: CATDRGTGELFF
abundance: NA; j_gene: TRBJ1-1; len: 14; v_gene: TRBV5-1; d_gene: NA; CDR3nt: TGCGCCAGCAGCTTGCAAGGGGCGAACACTGAAGCTTTCTTT; CDR3aa: CASSLQGANTEAFF
abundance: NA; j_gene: TRBJ1-1; len: 12; v_gene: TRBV18; d_gene: NA; CDR3nt: TGTGCCAGCTCACCTCTACAGAATGAAGCTTTCTTT; CDR3aa: CASSPLQNEAFF
abundance: NA; j_gene: TRBJ2-3; len: 16; v_gene: TRBV28; d_gene: TRBD2; CDR3nt: TGTGCCAGCAGCCCACCTAGCGGGGGGGCCCCAGATACGCAGTATTTT; CDR3aa: CASSPPSGGAPDTQYF
abundance: NA; j_gene: TRBJ2-6; len: 18; v_gene: TRBV3-1/TRBV3-2; d_gene: NA; CDR3nt: TGTGCCAGCAGCCAAGTCTCCAGTCGCGGCTCTGGGGCCAACGTCCTGACTTTC; CDR3aa: CASSQVSSRGSGANVLTF
abundance: NA; j_gene: TRBJ2-2; len: 18; v_gene: TRBV19; d_gene: TRBD2; CDR3nt: TGTGCCAGTAGTTCTCACCCAGGGACTAGCGGGAGTACCGGGGAGCTGTTTTTT; CDR3aa: CASSSHPGTSGSTGELFF
abundance: NA; j_gene: TRBJ2-3; len: 13; v_gene: TRBV7-2; d_gene: TRBD1; CDR3nt: TGTGCCAGCGGGGACAGGGCCACAGATACGCAGTATTTT; CDR3aa: CASGDRATDTQYF
abundance: NA; j_gene: TRBJ2-1; len: 13; v_gene: TRBV5-6; d_gene: NA; CDR3nt: TGTGCCAGCAGTATGGAGACTTACAATGAGCAGTTCTTC; CDR3aa: CASSMETYNEQFF
abundance: NA; j_gene: TRBJ2-3; len: 14; v_gene: TRBV3-1/TRBV3-2; d_gene: NA; CDR3nt: TGTGCCAGCAGCCAAGGGGCGGGGAGGGATACGCAGTATTTT; CDR3aa: CASSQGAGRDTQYF
abundance: NA; j_gene: TRBJ2-6; len: 14; v_gene: TRBV7-2; d_gene: NA; CDR3nt: TGTGCCAGCAGCTCCTTTTCTGGGGCCAACGTCCTGACTTTC; CDR3aa: CASSSFSGANVLTF
abundance: NA; j_gene: TRBJ1-5; len: 18; v_gene: TRBV6-6; d_gene: TRBD1; CDR3nt: TGTGCCAGCAGTCTTGGGACAGGGGCGATTAGAAGCAATCAGCCCCAGCATTTT; CDR3aa: CASSLGTGAIRSNQPQHF
abundance: NA; j_gene: TRBJ1-1; len: 15; v_gene: TRBV27; d_gene: NA; CDR3nt: TGTGCCAGCAGTTTATCGCGGGGCTTGAACACTGAAGCTTTCTTT; CDR3aa: CASSLSRGLNTEAFF
abundance: NA; j_gene: TRBJ1-2; len: 13; v_gene: TRBV3-1/TRBV3-2; d_gene: NA; CDR3nt: TGTGCCAGCAGCCAGTGGACAGATGATGGCTACACCTTC; CDR3aa: CASSQWTDDGYTF
abundance: NA; j_gene: TRBJ1-1; len: 14; v_gene: TRBV6-5; d_gene: TRBD1; CDR3nt: TGTGCCAGCACCTCTAGACAGGGTCGAAATGAAGCTTTCTTT; CDR3aa: CASTSRQGRNEAFF
abundance: NA; j_gene: TRBJ1-4; len: 11; v_gene: TRBV20-1; d_gene: NA; CDR3nt: TGCAGTGCCATGCGGCGAGAAAAACTGTTTTTT; CDR3aa: CSAMRREKLFF
abundance: NA; j_gene: TRBJ1-1; len: 13; v_gene: TRBV29-1; d_gene: NA; CDR3nt: TGCAGCGTCGAACACGGAGAGGGCACTGAAGCTTTCTTT; CDR3aa: CSVEHGEGTEAFF
abundance: NA; j_gene: TRBJ2-7; len: 14; v_gene: TRBV5-6; d_gene: TRBD1; CDR3nt: TGTGCCAGCAGCCCCCAGGGGGCTTCCTACGAGCAGTACTTC; CDR3aa: CASSPQGASYEQYF
abundance: NA; j_gene: TRBJ2-2; len: 14; v_gene: TRBV11-3; d_gene: NA; CDR3nt: TGTGCCAGCAGCTTAGAGACAAATACCGGGGAGCTGTTTTTT; CDR3aa: CASSLETNTGELFF
abundance: once; j_gene: TRBJ2-1; len: 14; v_gene: TRBV5-1; d_gene: NA; CDR3nt: TGCGCCAGCAGCGTCAGCCGGGACACCCAAGAGCAGTTCTTC; CDR3aa: CASSVSRDTQEQFF
abundance: NA; j_gene: TRBJ1-5; len: 15; v_gene: TRBV27; d_gene: TRBD1; CDR3nt: TGTGCCAGCAGTCCTCTACAGGGGGCGGCTAGGCCCCAGCATTTT; CDR3aa: CASSPLQGAARPQHF
abundance: NA; j_gene: TRBJ2-7; len: 13; v_gene: TRBV6-5; d_gene: TRBD2; CDR3nt: TGTGCCAGCAGTCGGACTAGTAGCTACGAGCAGTACTTC; CDR3aa: CASSRTSSYEQYF
abundance: few; j_gene: TRBJ2-7; len: 16; v_gene: TRBV30; d_gene: TRBD2; CDR3nt: TGTGCCTGGAGCATCCCCCGGGCTAGCGGTACCTACGAGCAGTACTTC; CDR3aa: CAWSIPRASGTYEQYF
abundance: NA; j_gene: TRBJ2-1; len: 19; v_gene: TRBV7-6; d_gene: TRBD2; CDR3nt: TGTGCCAGCAGCTTTTCACTAGCGGGAGCGTCGAGCTCCTACAATGAGCAGTTCTTC; CDR3aa: CASSFSLAGASSSYNEQFF
abundance: NA; j_gene: TRBJ1-5; len: 14; v_gene: TRBV6-5; d_gene: NA; CDR3nt: TGTGCCAGCAACCCGACAGAGAGGGGGCAGCCCCAGCATTTT; CDR3aa: CASNPTERGQPQHF
abundance: NA; j_gene: TRBJ1-2; len: 13; v_gene: TRBV6-5; d_gene: TRBD1; CDR3nt: TGTGCCAGCAGTTACTCGGACAGGGGCGGCTACACCTTC; CDR3aa: CASSYSDRGGYTF
abundance: NA; j_gene: TRBJ1-4; len: 15; v_gene: TRBV11-1; d_gene: NA; CDR3nt: TGTGCCAGCGCCTCAGGATCCACGAAGAATGAAAAACTGTTTTTT; CDR3aa: CASASGSTKNEKLFF
abundance: NA; j_gene: TRBJ1-3; len: 15; v_gene: TRBV7-9; d_gene: NA; CDR3nt: TGTGCCAGCAGTCAGACAGTGAACTCTGGAAACACCATATATTTT; CDR3aa: CASSQTVNSGNTIYF
abundance: NA; j_gene: TRBJ1-5; len: 17; v_gene: TRBV19; d_gene: NA; CDR3nt: TGTGCCAGTAGTAGCCGGGGTGGGGGCTTAGGCAATCAGCCCCAGCATTTT; CDR3aa: CASSSRGGGLGNQPQHF
abundance: NA; j_gene: TRBJ2-7; len: 13; v_gene: TRBV3-1/TRBV3-2; d_gene: TRBD1; CDR3nt: TGTGCCAGCCGGCCGGGACAGGGAGGGGAGCAGTACTTC; CDR3aa: CASRPGQGGEQYF
abundance: NA; j_gene: TRBJ1-6; len: 15; v_gene: TRBV27; d_gene: TRBD1; CDR3nt: TGTGCCAGCAGCCACAGACAGGGCTATAATTCACCCCTCCACTTT; CDR3aa: CASSHRQGYNSPLHF
abundance: NA; j_gene: TRBJ2-1; len: 13; v_gene: TRBV28; d_gene: NA; CDR3nt: TGTGCCAGCAGTTCTAGCGTAGGAGGAGAGCAGTTCTTC; CDR3aa: CASSSSVGGEQFF
abundance: NA; j_gene: TRBJ1-1; len: 15; v_gene: TRBV7-9; d_gene: NA; CDR3nt: TGTGCCAGCAGCTTATTGGACCCGGGAGTTACTGAAGCTTTCTTT; CDR3aa: CASSLLDPGVTEAFF
abundance: NA; j_gene: TRBJ2-7; len: 15; v_gene: TRBV7-9; d_gene: NA; CDR3nt: TGTGCCAGCAGCTTAGCGCAGGGGACCACCTACGAGCAGTACTTC; CDR3aa: CASSLAQGTTYEQYF
abundance: NA; j_gene: TRBJ2-7; len: 15; v_gene: TRBV5-1; d_gene: NA; CDR3nt: TGCGCCAGCAGAAAGGATAACAGAGTATCCTACGAGCAGTACTTC; CDR3aa: CASRKDNRVSYEQYF